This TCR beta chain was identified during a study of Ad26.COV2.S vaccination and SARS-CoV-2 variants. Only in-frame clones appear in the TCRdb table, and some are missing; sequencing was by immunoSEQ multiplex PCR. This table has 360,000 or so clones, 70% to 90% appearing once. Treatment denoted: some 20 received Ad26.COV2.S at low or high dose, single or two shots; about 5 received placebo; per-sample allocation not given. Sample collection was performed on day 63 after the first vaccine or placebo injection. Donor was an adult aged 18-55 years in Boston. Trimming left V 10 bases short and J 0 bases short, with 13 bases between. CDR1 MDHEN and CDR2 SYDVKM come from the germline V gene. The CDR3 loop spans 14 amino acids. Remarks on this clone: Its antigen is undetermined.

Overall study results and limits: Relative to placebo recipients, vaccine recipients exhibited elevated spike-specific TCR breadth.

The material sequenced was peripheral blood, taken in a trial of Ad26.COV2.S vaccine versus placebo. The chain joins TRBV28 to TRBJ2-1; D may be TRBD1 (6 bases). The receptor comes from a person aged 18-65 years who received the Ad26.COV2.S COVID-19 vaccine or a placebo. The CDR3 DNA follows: TGTGCCACCCTGGAGGACAGCTCCTACAATGAGCAGTTCTTC. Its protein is CATLEDSSYNEQFF.